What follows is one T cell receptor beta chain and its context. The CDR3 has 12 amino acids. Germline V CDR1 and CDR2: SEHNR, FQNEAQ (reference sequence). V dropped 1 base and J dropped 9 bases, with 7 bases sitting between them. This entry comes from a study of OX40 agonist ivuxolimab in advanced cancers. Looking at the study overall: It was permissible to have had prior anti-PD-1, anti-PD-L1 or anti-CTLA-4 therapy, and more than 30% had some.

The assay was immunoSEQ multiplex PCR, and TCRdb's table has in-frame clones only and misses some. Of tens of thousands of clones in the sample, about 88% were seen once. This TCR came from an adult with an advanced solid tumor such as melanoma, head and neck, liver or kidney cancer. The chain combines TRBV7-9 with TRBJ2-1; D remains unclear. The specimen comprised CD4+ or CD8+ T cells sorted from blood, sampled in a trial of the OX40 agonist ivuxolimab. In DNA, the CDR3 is TGTGCCAGCAGCTTAGGTCTGGGTGAGCAGTTCTTC. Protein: CASSLGLGEQFF.